Detailed here is one T cell receptor beta chain. Authors' processing steps: Reference gene primer amplification yielded estimated nucleated cell counts. Some clones are missing from TCRdb's copy, which holds only in-frame ones; the method was immunoSEQ multiplex PCR. V and J calls and clone size are those listed in that table; D and trimming were worked out from the DNA. The sample holds roughly 190,000 clones, more than 75% seen once. The data belong to a study of blood T cell repertoires in COVID-19. Study-level information: The United States, Italy and Spain were the sources of the acute and convalescent COVID-19 samples.

The origin of this receptor is a human donor in a cohort sampled during active COVID-19. Input material: peripheral blood.

In DNA form, the CDR3 reads TGTGCCCACCGGGACAGGGGGTCCCACGAGCAGTACTTC. Translation gives CAHRDRGSHEQYF. V and J are TRBV6-4 and TRBJ2-7; 11 nucleotides agree with TRBD1. The V gene's germline CDR1 is MRHNA and CDR2 SNTAGT. The CDR3 spans 13 residues. The V segment lost 11 bases and the J segment 5 bases; nucleotides outside the gene matches: 8.